This passage covers 31 T cell receptor beta chains from one sample sequenced in a study of T cells in Graves' hyperthyroidism and ophthalmopathy. RNA transcripts yielded amplified TCR beta CDR3 regions. The primer set for the first-round RT-PCR of the TCR CDR3 was HTBI. TCRdb used MiXCR to reprocess the multiplex PCR reads, holding one entry per CDR3 protein. This table holds about 96,000 distinct CDR3 sequences, over 50% found once. The sample consisted of blood. These receptors all stem from a woman in her thirties or forties with Graves' hyperthyroidism.

This clonotype was counted many times. V gene TRBV20-1 combines with J gene TRBJ1-5; D is unresolved. The CDR3 length is 16 residues. Germline CDR1 and CDR2: DFQATT and SNEGSKA (reference sequence). The V and J ends lost 5 bases and 0 bases respectively, with 17 bases between them. DNA of the CDR3: TGCAGTGCTCCCAGACTCCCGCAAATTAGCAATCAGCCCCAGCATTTT. Residues: CSAPRLPQISNQPQHF.

The CDR3 nucleotides are TGCGCCAGCAGTGAGTCGTTGGGACTGAACACTGAAGCTTTCTTT. It encodes CASSESLGLNTEAFF. The J gene is TRBJ1-1, the V gene TRBV10-2; D might be TRBD1 (5 bases). Germline-derived CDR1 and CDR2 are WSHSY and SAAADI. V dropped 0 bases and J dropped 0 bases, with 8 bases sitting between them. The CDR3 is made up of 15 amino acids.

The rearrangement links TRBV7-8 to TRBJ2-7; D possibly matches TRBD1 or TRBD2 (6 bases each). Deletions cut 1 base from V and 6 bases from J, with 13 bases between. Per germline, CDR1 SGHVS and CDR2 FQNEAQ. The CDR3 spans 14 residues. In DNA form, the CDR3 reads TGTGCCAGCAGCTTAGACGGGAGAGGGGGCGAGCAGTACTTC. It encodes CASSLDGRGGEQYF.

This chain joins TRBV10-2 and TRBJ2-3; 8 bases fit TRBD2. Germline CDR1 is WSHSY and CDR2 is SAAADI. The CDR3 runs to 17 residues. Trimming at V came to 0 bases and at J to 4 bases, leaving 9 bases not matched to a gene. The CDR3 region has the DNA TGCGCCAGCAGTGAGTCGAGAGGCAGCGGGGGACCAGATACGCAGTATTTT. This encodes CASSESRGSGGPDTQYF.

Comments on this clonotype: This may be a read error: a much more frequent sequence differs by one nucleotide. The rearrangement links TRBV6-6 to TRBJ1-1, with D uncertain. V gave up 10 bases and J gave up 8 bases, with 14 bases separating them. Germline V gene data show CDR1 as MNHNY and CDR2 as SVGAGI (reference sequence). There are 11 residues in the CDR3. CDR3 residues: CANTKGPEAFF. CDR3 DNA sequence: TGTGCCAACACCAAGGGCCCAGAAGCTTTCTTT.

The chain employs TRBV4-1 and TRBJ1-3, with D possibly being TRBD1 (5 bases). Trimming removed 1 base at V and 0 bases at J, with 19 bases between. This CDR3 has 19 residues. Looked up from germline, CDR1 is MGHRA and CDR2 is YSYEKL. CDR3 amino acids: CASSQGQTTYESSGNTIYF. The CDR3 nucleotides read TGCGCCAGCAGCCAAGGACAGACGACTTATGAGAGCTCTGGAAACACCATATATTTT.

In this sample, this clonotype turned up many times. The chain joins TRBV5-1 to TRBJ1-2; weak D call: TRBD1 (5 bases). The V and J ends lost 2 bases and 4 bases respectively, with 12 bases between them. Per germline, CDR1 SGHRS and CDR2 YFSETQ. CDR3 length equals 14 residues. CDR3 sequence reads: CASSFTTQGYGYTF. The DNA for the CDR3 is TGCGCCAGCAGCTTCACGACCCAGGGCTATGGCTACACCTTC.

In this sample, this clonotype turned up many times. The V gene is TRBV5-8, the J gene TRBJ1-1; 9 positions match TRBD1. CDR3 length: 17 amino acids. Losses at the gene ends were 0 bases for V and 4 bases for J; bases not matched to a gene: 10. Germline V gene sequence: CDR1 SGHTS, CDR2 YDEGEE. The CDR3, as DNA: TGTGCCAGCAGCTTGGACAGGGGGCGCATCCGGCGCACTGAAGCTTTCTTT. It translates to CASSLDRGRIRRTEAFF.

This clonotype was recorded many times. The gene calls are TRBV19 and TRBJ1-4, with TRBD1 matching over 7 bases. Germline CDR1 is LNHDA and CDR2 is SQIVND (reference sequence). The CDR3 sequence is 15 residues long. J lost 4 bases, V lost 1 base, and 3 bases had no gene match. CDR3 bases: TGTGCCAGTAGTATAGGACAGGGTAGTAATGAAAAACTGTTTTTT. Protein product: CASSIGQGSNEKLFF.

CDR3 nucleotide sequence: TGTGCCACCAGCGACACCGGGGCCAACGTCCTGACTTTC. Its translation is CATSDTGANVLTF. The V call is TRBV15, the J call TRBJ2-6; no definite D call. This CDR3 comprises 13 residues. V lost 5 bases and J 4 bases, leaving 6 bases between the germline ends. CDR1 and CDR2 from the germline V gene are LNHNV and YYDKDF (reference sequence). Full variable domain (outside the CDR3, taken from reference TRBV15 and TRBJ2-6): DAMVIQNPRYQVTQFGKPVTLSCSQTLNHNVMYWYQQKSSQAPKLLFHYYDKDFNNEADTPDNFQSRRPNTSFCFLDIRSPGLGDTAMYLCATSDTGANVLTFGAGSRLTVL.

The V and J genes are TRBV24-1 and TRBJ1-5, with D uncertain. This CDR3 is 15 amino acids long. Trimming stripped 2 bases from V and 4 bases from J, with 11 bases between. The germline V gene encodes CDR1 KGHDR and CDR2 SFDVKD. The CDR3 is CATSDSGLYNQPQHF. The CDR3 nucleotides read TGTGCCACCAGTGATTCTGGACTATATAATCAGCCCCAGCATTTT.

CDR3 sequence: CAIRTSGDSYEQYF. The CDR3 bases are TGTGCCATCAGGACTAGCGGAGACTCCTACGAGCAGTACTTC. This chain connects TRBV10-3 to TRBJ2-7, with TRBD2 identical over 9 bases. The CDR3 totals 14 residues. From germline, CDR1 is ENHRY and CDR2 SYGVKD. The V segment lost 6 bases and the J segment 0 bases; nucleotides outside the gene matches: 3.

This clonotype appeared many times. The chain has TRBV5-4 and TRBJ1-3, with D possibly being TRBD1 (5 bases). CDR1 and CDR2 (germline): SGHNT, YYREEE (reference sequence). CDR3 length: 16 residues. With 0 bases removed from V and 0 bases from J, the gap between germline ends came to 10 bases. Here the CDR3 reads CASSLGRDFSGNTIYF. For the CDR3, the DNA is TGTGCCAGCAGCTTGGGGAGGGACTTCTCTGGAAACACCATATATTTT.

Many counts were recorded for this clonotype. The rearrangement links TRBV20-1 to TRBJ2-7, with D possibly TRBD2 on 5 matching bases. V was cut by 5 bases and J by 3 bases, with 14 bases left in between. The CDR3 has 13 residues. The V gene's germline CDR1 is DFQATT and CDR2 SNEGSKA (reference sequence). The CDR3 region has the DNA TGCAGTGCTCCAAGGACTTCACGCTACGAGCAGTACTTC. Protein: CSAPRTSRYEQYF.

This clonotype has just a few counts. The V call is TRBV7-8, the J call TRBJ2-3; D call uncertain. Looked up from germline, CDR1 is SGHVS and CDR2 is FQNEAQ. The V and J ends lost 1 base and 2 bases respectively, with 7 bases between them. The CDR3 is 14 residues long. The CDR3 DNA reads TGTGCCAGCAGCTTAGGTGTTTTCACAGATACGCAGTATTTT. It yields the protein CASSLGVFTDTQYF.

This clonotype was counted a single time. The chain has TRBV2 and TRBJ1-5, with D maybe TRBD1 (5 bases). V lost 4 bases and J 4 bases, leaving 11 bases between the germline ends. From germline, CDR1 is SNHLY and CDR2 FYNNEI. The length of the CDR3 is 14 residues. This CDR3 reads CASSGGRANQPQHF. CDR3 in DNA: TGTGCCAGCAGTGGTGGCAGGGCAAATCAGCCCCAGCATTTT.

Note on this clonotype: This may be a read error, as it is one base from a much larger clone. The chain couples TRBV29-1 to TRBJ1-2; tentatively, D is TRBD1 (6 bases). V was pared by 6 bases and J by 6 bases, with 14 bases between. Germline-derived CDR1 and CDR2 are SQVTM and ANQGSEA. The CDR3 spans 12 residues. CDR3 in DNA: TGCAGCGTAGGAACAGGGAGTGATGGCTACACCTTC. It is translated as CSVGTGSDGYTF.

The V and J genes are TRBV28 and TRBJ1-1; the match to TRBD1 covers 10 bases. This CDR3 has 13 amino acids. Germline loops: CDR1 MDHEN, CDR2 SYDVKM. The ends lost 7 bases at V and 5 bases at J; junction bases unmatched: 4. The DNA of the CDR3 is TGTGCCAGCAACCGGGACAGGGGAACTGAAGCTTTCTTT. Translated: CASNRDRGTEAFF.

The chain has TRBV29-1 and TRBJ2-5; D remains ambiguous. V lost 8 bases to trimming and J lost 5 bases, with 21 bases between them. Germline-derived CDR1 and CDR2 are SQVTM and ANQGSEA. The length of the CDR3 is 14 residues. CDR3 residues: CSQTRTPGGETQYF. In DNA form, the CDR3 reads TGCAGCCAGACCAGGACCCCTGGCGGTGAGACCCAGTACTTC.

This clonotype was observed many times. The V and J genes are TRBV5-8 and TRBJ1-5; D gene unclear. V dropped 4 bases and J dropped 0 bases, with 8 bases sitting between them. This CDR3 has 14 residues. Germline CDR1 reads SGHTS; CDR2 reads YDEGEE. Here the CDR3 DNA reads TGTGCCAGCAGCCTCTGGGGTAGCAATCAGCCCCAGCATTTT. Translation gives CASSLWGSNQPQHF.

This clonotype was seen ten or more times. The J gene is TRBJ2-2, the V gene TRBV19, with 7 bases that match TRBD2. Trimming at V came to 0 bases and at J to 0 bases, leaving 1 base not matched to a gene. The CDR3 has 16 residues. Germline CDR1 is LNHDA and CDR2 is SQIVND (reference sequence). CDR3 region: CASSIDGTTNTGELFF. The CDR3 nucleotides are TGTGCCAGTAGTATAGATGGGACTACGAACACCGGGGAGCTGTTTTTT.

The chain joins TRBV20-1 to TRBJ2-7; D might be TRBD2 (6 bases). Between the trimmed V and J ends, which lost 7 bases and 5 bases, there was a span of 15 bases. The germline CDR1 and CDR2 sequences are DFQATT and SNEGSKA (reference sequence). The CDR3 runs to 12 residues. CDR3 amino acids: CSGLAGGHEQYF. Here the CDR3 DNA reads TGCAGTGGATTAGCCGGGGGTCACGAGCAGTACTTC.

With respect to this clonotype: Germline and junction disagree at one end, which may indicate a read error. The chain recombines TRBV12-3 or TRBV12-4 with TRBJ2-7, with TRBD1 as a possible D gene (7 bases). The CDR3 has 13 residues. CDR3 DNA sequence: TGTGCCAGTAGTTTCCGCAGGGGGGACGAGCAGTACTTC. It encodes CASSFRRGDEQYF.

This clonotype was counted many times. V gene TRBV5-1 combines with J gene TRBJ2-5; TRBD1 matches at 7 bases. Germline assignment: CDR1 SGHRS and CDR2 YFSETQ. This CDR3 comprises 14 residues. Germline trimming cut 5 bases from V and 1 base from J; bases unmatched to any gene: 5. CDR3 nucleotides: TGCGCCAGCAGAAGGACAGGTGCCCAAGAGACCCAGTACTTC. It specifies CASRRTGAQETQYF.

This clonotype was counted ten times or more. The chain joins TRBV20-1 to TRBJ1-5; D is uncertain. Germline V CDR1 and CDR2: DFQATT, SNEGSKA (reference sequence). The CDR3 is 14 amino acids. V lost 6 bases and J lost 5, with 17 bases in between. The CDR3 region has the DNA TGCAGTGCCGCGACGGGAAGGGAGGATCAGCCCCAGCATTTT. This codes for CSAATGREDQPQHF.

The chain has TRBV19 and TRBJ1-5, with 11 bases fitting TRBD1. Germline-derived CDR1 and CDR2 are LNHDA and SQIVND (reference sequence). The CDR3 consists of 15 residues. The V and J ends lost 5 bases and 6 bases, in that order; junction bases with no gene match: 6. The CDR3 protein is CASSVGTGGSQPQHF. The CDR3 bases are TGTGCCAGTAGTGTCGGGACAGGGGGGTCTCAGCCCCAGCATTTT.

The CDR3 nucleotides are TGTGCCAGCAGTTTAGAAGGGCGAACTAGCACAGATACGCAGTATTTT. This translates into CASSLEGRTSTDTQYF. The J gene is TRBJ2-3, the V gene TRBV12-3 or TRBV12-4; no reliable D call. The CDR3 has 16 residues. Trimming took 1 base from V and 0 from J, leaving 11 bases between them.

Remarks on this clonotype: This sequence may be a read error, since a much larger clone differs from it by one base. The chain joins TRBV5-1 to TRBJ1-1; D gene unclear. The germline CDR1 and CDR2 sequences are SGHRS and YFSETQ. The CDR3 is made up of 12 amino acids. CDR3 sequence reads: CASSSVAGPAPF. The CDR3 bases are TGTGCCAGCAGCTCGGTGGCGGGCCCAGCACCCTTT.

This clonotype was recorded at least ten times. V gene TRBV29-1 combines with J gene TRBJ2-7; D tentatively reads TRBD1 or TRBD2 (6 bases each). This CDR3 contains 15 residues. Germline values: CDR1 SQVTM, CDR2 ANQGSEA. Trimming removed 4 bases from V and 2 bases from J, with 18 bases in between. The chain's CDR3 is CSVVGGRDTTYEQYF. CDR3 coding DNA: TGCAGCGTTGTTGGGGGGCGGGATACTACCTACGAGCAGTACTTC.

As regards this clonotype: A read error may be the cause here, since a much bigger clone is one base away. V and J are TRBV13 and TRBJ1-2; 7 nucleotides line up with TRBD1. The CDR3 runs to 14 residues. Germline loops: CDR1 PRHDT, CDR2 FYEKMQ (reference sequence). The junction had 12 bases not matched to a gene; V was cut back by 7 bases and J by 7 bases. CDR3 region: CASTDQGGSAGYTF. The DNA of the CDR3 is TGTGCCAGCACCGACCAGGGGGGTTCCGCTGGCTACACCTTC.

This clonotype was seen ten or more times. The chain uses TRBV9 and TRBJ1-3; unclear D gene. Between the trimmed V and J ends, which lost 0 bases and 3 bases, there was a span of 13 bases. Germline loops: CDR1 SGDLS, CDR2 YYNGEE. The CDR3 is 16 amino acids. The CDR3 loop is CASSVVPQPSGNTIYF. CDR3 DNA: TGTGCCAGCAGCGTAGTGCCCCAGCCGAGTGGAAACACCATATATTTT. The whole variable domain, remainder taken from reference TRBV9 and TRBJ1-3, is DSGVTQTPKHLITATGQRVTLRCSPRSGDLSVYWYQQSLDQGLQFLIQYYNGEERAKGNILERFSAQQFPDLHSELNLSSLELGDSALYFCASSVVPQPSGNTIYFGEGSWLTVV.